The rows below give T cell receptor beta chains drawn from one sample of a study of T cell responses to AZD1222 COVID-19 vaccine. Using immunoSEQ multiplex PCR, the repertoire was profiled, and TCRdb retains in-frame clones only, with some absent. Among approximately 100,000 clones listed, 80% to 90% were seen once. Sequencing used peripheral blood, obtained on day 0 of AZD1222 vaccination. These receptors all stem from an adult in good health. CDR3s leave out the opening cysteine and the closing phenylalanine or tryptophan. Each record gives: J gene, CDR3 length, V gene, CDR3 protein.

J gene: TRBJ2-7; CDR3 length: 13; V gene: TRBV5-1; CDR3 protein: ASSLLGPPRYEQY
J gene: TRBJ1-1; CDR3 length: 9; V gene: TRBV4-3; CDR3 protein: ASGHGGEAF
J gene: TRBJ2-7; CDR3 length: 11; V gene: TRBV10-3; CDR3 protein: ALGGGQFYEQY
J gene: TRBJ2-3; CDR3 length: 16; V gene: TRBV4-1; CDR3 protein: ASSQALRASHSTDTQY
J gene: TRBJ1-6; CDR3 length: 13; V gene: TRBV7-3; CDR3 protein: ASSPGGGWDSPLH
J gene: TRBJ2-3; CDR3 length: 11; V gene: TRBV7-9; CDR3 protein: ASSLAVSRQQY
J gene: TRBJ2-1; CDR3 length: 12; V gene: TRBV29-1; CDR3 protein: SVVMGTSYNEQF
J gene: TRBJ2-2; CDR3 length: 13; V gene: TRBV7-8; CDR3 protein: ASSLAQGASGELF
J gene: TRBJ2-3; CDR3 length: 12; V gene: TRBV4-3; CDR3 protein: ASSVGQDGDTQY
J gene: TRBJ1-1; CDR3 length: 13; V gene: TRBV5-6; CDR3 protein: ASSFEGRGNTEAF
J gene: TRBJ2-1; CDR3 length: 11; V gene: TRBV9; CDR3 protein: ASSGASWDEQF
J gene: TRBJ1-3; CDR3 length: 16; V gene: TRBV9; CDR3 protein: ASSVRSDRLSSGNTIY
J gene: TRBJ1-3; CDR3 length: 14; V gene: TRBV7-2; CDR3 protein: ASSSPGQGSGNTIY
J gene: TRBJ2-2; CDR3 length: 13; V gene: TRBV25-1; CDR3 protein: ASSDRGLNTGELF
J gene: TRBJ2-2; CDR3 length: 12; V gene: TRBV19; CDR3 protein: ASSIGTGAGELF
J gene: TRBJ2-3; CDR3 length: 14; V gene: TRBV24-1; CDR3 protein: ATSDFKGGVTDTQY
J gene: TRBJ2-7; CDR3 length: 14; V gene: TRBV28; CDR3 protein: ASSLYNGVLAYEQY
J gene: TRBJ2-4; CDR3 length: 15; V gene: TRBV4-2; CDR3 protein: ASSQVGGSEAKNIQY
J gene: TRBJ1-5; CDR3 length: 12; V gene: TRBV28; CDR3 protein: ASRILWGSQPQH
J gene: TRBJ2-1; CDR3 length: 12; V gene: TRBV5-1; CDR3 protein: ASSSRTGARLQF
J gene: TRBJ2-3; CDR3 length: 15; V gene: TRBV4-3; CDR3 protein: ASSQVPGSRVGDTQY
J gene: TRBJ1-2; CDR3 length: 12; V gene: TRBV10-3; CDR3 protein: AIMGDGRVDGYT
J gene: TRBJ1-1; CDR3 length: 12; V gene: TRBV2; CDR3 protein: ASSIQGRRTEAF
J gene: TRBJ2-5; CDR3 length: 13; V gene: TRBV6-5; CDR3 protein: ASSYTGTGIETQY
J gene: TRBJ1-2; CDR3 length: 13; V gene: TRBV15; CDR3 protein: ATSTTRDRGPGYT
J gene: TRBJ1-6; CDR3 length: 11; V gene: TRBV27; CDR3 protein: ASSLGEAVALH
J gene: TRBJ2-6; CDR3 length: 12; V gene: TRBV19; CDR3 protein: ASSLGSGANVLT
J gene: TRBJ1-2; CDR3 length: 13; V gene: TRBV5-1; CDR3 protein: ASSFGTGHLYGYT
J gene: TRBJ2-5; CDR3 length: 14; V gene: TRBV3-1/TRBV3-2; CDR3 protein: ASSQDLGTGGETQY
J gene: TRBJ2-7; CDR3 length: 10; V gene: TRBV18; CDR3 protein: ASSLRTGEQY
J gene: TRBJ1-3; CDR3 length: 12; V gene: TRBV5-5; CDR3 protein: ASSSAYPGNTIY
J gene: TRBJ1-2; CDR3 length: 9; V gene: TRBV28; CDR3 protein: ASSYGYGYT
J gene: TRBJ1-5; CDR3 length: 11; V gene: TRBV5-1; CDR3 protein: ASSPGEGQPQH
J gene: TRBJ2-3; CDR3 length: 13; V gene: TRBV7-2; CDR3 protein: ASSLSPGRGDTQY
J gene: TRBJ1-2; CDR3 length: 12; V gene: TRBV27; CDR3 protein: ASSFYRQGGGYT
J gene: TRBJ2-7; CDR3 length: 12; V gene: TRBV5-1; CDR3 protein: ASSLSRAFYEQY
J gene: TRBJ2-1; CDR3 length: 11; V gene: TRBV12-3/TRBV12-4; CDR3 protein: ASSPPAATKQF
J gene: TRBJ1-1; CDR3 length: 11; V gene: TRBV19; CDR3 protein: ASPGQGATEAF
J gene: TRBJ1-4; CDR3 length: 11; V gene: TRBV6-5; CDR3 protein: ASSRARHEKLF
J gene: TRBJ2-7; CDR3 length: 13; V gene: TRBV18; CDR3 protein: ASSAIRVPPYEQY
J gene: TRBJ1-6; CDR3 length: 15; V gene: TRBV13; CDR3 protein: ATSTGQGGSYNSPLH
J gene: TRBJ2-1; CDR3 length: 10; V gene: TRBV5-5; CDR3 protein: ASSPPYNEQF
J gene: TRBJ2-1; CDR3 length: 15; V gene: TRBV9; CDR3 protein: ASSATSVGGSYNEQF
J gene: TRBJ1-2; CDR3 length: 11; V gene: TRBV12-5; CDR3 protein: ASGLETGDGYT
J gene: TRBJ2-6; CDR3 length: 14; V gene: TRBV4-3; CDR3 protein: ASSQDGSSGANVLT
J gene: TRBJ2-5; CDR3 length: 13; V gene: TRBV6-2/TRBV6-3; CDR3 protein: ASSYPPSRIETQY
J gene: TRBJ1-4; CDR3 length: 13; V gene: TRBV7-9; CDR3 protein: ASSLNREGKEKLF
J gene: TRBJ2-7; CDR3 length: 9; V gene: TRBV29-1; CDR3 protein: SVEQSYEQY
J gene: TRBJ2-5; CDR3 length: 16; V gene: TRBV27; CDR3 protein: ASTEPFETPYPEETQY
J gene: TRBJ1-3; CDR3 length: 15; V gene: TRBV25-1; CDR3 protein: ASSRRGQGAAGNTIY
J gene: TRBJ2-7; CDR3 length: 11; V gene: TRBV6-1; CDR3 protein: ASSERWVYEQY
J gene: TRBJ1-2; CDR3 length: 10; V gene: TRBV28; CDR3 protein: ASSPPRDGYT
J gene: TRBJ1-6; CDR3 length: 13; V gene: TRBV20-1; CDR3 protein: SASGFSSYNSPLH
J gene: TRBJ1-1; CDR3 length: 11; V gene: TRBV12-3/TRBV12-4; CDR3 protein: ASREKSVSEAF